These T cell receptor beta chains were read from a single sample in a study of spatial heterogeneity in lung cancer. A single record per CDR3 protein comes from TCRdb applying MiXCR to the 5' RACE reads. Altogether 35,000 to 50,000 distinct CDR3 sequences are present, about 23% being singletons, with the ten largest covering less than 9%. Sequencing used PBMCs, obtained at follow-up. Receptors originate from a female donor with early-stage non-small cell lung cancer. The CDR3 runs from the conserved cysteine through the conserved F or W. D genes are given only for firm matches. A clone size is listed for some rows: how often the clone was seen (once, few, many), or a class if it is expanded.

cdr3_nt: TGCAGCTCGTTAGTGTCTAAAGAGACCCAGTACTTC; cdr3_aa: CSSLVSKETQYF; d_call: -; clone_size: -; j_call: TRBJ2-5; v_call: TRBV29-1
cdr3_nt: TGCGCCAGCAGCTTCAACGGCCTAGCGTATGCAGATACGCAGTATTTT; cdr3_aa: CASSFNGLAYADTQYF; d_call: -; clone_size: many; j_call: TRBJ2-3; v_call: TRBV5-1
cdr3_nt: TGTGCCAGCAGCCCGACAGGGGGGCACACTGAAGCTTTCTTT; cdr3_aa: CASSPTGGHTEAFF; d_call: TRBD1; clone_size: -; j_call: TRBJ1-1; v_call: TRBV9
cdr3_nt: TGTGCCAGCAGACGACTAGCGGGAGCCACCGGGGAGCTGTTTTTT; cdr3_aa: CASRRLAGATGELFF; d_call: TRBD2; clone_size: many; j_call: TRBJ2-2; v_call: TRBV3-1
cdr3_nt: TGTGCCAGCCAAGGACAGATCTTCTACGAGCAGTACTTC; cdr3_aa: CASQGQIFYEQYF; d_call: -; clone_size: -; j_call: TRBJ2-7; v_call: TRBV11-2
cdr3_nt: TGTGCCTGGAGATCACGGGGTTTAGGGACTGAAGCTTTCTTT; cdr3_aa: CAWRSRGLGTEAFF; d_call: -; clone_size: -; j_call: TRBJ1-1; v_call: TRBV30
cdr3_nt: TGTGCCAGCAGCCACGACAGGGGAGTTAGCGAGCAGTACTTC; cdr3_aa: CASSHDRGVSEQYF; d_call: TRBD1; clone_size: many; j_call: TRBJ2-7; v_call: TRBV7-9
cdr3_nt: TGCAGTGCTTCCCTAACAGGGGGCGAGCAGTACTTC; cdr3_aa: CSASLTGGEQYF; d_call: TRBD1; clone_size: -; j_call: TRBJ2-7; v_call: TRBV20-1
cdr3_nt: TGTGCCAGCACCTCATACCCGGGCGGCTACACCTTC; cdr3_aa: CASTSYPGGYTF; d_call: -; clone_size: -; j_call: TRBJ1-2; v_call: TRBV6-5
cdr3_nt: TGTGCCATCAGTTTCTCGGGGGCCTCCTATGGCTACACCTTC; cdr3_aa: CAISFSGASYGYTF; d_call: -; clone_size: -; j_call: TRBJ1-2; v_call: TRBV10-3
cdr3_nt: TGCGCCAGCAGCTCAGACGACGGGGTGGATGAAAAACTGTTTTTT; cdr3_aa: CASSSDDGVDEKLFF; d_call: -; clone_size: few; j_call: TRBJ1-4; v_call: TRBV5-1
cdr3_nt: TGTGCCAGCAGTTACCAGGAGAACACTGAAGCTTTCTTT; cdr3_aa: CASSYQENTEAFF; d_call: -; clone_size: many; j_call: TRBJ1-1; v_call: TRBV7-9
cdr3_nt: TGTGCCAGCAGCCCAGGGATCGGGACCCAGTACTTC; cdr3_aa: CASSPGIGTQYF; d_call: -; clone_size: -; j_call: TRBJ2-5; v_call: TRBV9
cdr3_nt: TGCAGCGTTAACGGACAGGGGGCATATGGCTACACCTTC; cdr3_aa: CSVNGQGAYGYTF; d_call: TRBD1; clone_size: -; j_call: TRBJ1-2; v_call: TRBV29-1
cdr3_nt: TGCAGCGCTGGGACGGACTATGGCTACACCTTC; cdr3_aa: CSAGTDYGYTF; d_call: -; clone_size: few; j_call: TRBJ1-2; v_call: TRBV29-1
cdr3_nt: TGTGCCAGCAGTTACTTTCTGGGGCGGTACGACGAGCAGTACTTC; cdr3_aa: CASSYFLGRYDEQYF; d_call: -; clone_size: few; j_call: TRBJ2-7; v_call: TRBV6-5
cdr3_nt: TGCAGCGCCGAAGGCTACATGGATACGCAGTATTTT; cdr3_aa: CSAEGYMDTQYF; d_call: -; clone_size: many; j_call: TRBJ2-3; v_call: TRBV29-1
cdr3_nt: TGTGCCAGCAGCCCCCAAAGGGCGGGACGAGACGGAGAGACCCAGTACTTC; cdr3_aa: CASSPQRAGRDGETQYF; d_call: -; clone_size: many; j_call: TRBJ2-5; v_call: TRBV11-2
cdr3_nt: TGCAGTGCTAGAGGGAGAGGGGCCTACTCCTACAATGAGCAGTTCTTC; cdr3_aa: CSARGRGAYSYNEQFF; d_call: -; clone_size: many; j_call: TRBJ2-1; v_call: TRBV20-1
cdr3_nt: TGTGCCAGTAGCGTCCCCTCAGGAGCTTCACCCCTCCACTTT; cdr3_aa: CASSVPSGASPLHF; d_call: -; clone_size: -; j_call: TRBJ1-6; v_call: TRBV19
cdr3_nt: TGTGCTAGTGGCCCCGGGGCAAGGCGGCCCAATGAGCAGTTCTTC; cdr3_aa: CASGPGARRPNEQFF; d_call: -; clone_size: -; j_call: TRBJ2-1; v_call: TRBV12-5
cdr3_nt: TGTGCCAGCAGTCCCCTAGCGGGAAACTACAATGAGCAGTTCTTC; cdr3_aa: CASSPLAGNYNEQFF; d_call: TRBD2; clone_size: -; j_call: TRBJ2-1; v_call: TRBV2
cdr3_nt: TGTGCCAGCAGCGCAGTTCTACCCCCAGATACGCAGTATTTT; cdr3_aa: CASSAVLPPDTQYF; d_call: -; clone_size: -; j_call: TRBJ2-3; v_call: TRBV12-3/TRBV12-4
cdr3_nt: TGTGCCAGTAGTACGACTGTGGGCCCCTTAACACCCCTCCACTTT; cdr3_aa: CASSTTVGPLTPLHF; d_call: -; clone_size: few; j_call: TRBJ1-6; v_call: TRBV19